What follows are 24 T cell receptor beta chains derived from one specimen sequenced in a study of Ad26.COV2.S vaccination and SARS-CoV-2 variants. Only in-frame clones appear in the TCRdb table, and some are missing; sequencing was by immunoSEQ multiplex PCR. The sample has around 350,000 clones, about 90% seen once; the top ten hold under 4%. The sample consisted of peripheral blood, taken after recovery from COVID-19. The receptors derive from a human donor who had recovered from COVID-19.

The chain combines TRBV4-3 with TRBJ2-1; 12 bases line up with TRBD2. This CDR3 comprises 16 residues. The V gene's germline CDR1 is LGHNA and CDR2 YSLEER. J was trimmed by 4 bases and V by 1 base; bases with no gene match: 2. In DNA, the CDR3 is TGCGCCAGCAGCCAAGCTCTAGCGGGGGGGTACAATGAGCAGTTCTTC. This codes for CASSQALAGGYNEQFF.

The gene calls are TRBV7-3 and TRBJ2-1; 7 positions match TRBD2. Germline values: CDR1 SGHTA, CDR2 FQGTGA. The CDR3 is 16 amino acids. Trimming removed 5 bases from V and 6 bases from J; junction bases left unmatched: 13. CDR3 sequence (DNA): TGTGCCAGCAGCCTGGCCGGGACTAAGGAACCCAATGAGCAGTTCTTC. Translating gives CASSLAGTKEPNEQFF.

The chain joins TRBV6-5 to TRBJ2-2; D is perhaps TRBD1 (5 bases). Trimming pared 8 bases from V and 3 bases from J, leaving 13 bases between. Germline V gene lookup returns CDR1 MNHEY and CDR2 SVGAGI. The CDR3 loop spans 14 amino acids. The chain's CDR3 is CASGKGIDTGELFF. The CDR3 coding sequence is TGTGCCAGCGGAAAGGGGATAGACACCGGGGAGCTGTTTTTT.

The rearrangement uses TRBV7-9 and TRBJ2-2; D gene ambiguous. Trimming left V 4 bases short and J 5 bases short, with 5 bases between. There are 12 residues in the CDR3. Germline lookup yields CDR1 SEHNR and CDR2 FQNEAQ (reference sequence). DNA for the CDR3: TGTGCCAGCAGCTACCCTACCGGGGAGCTGTTTTTT. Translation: CASSYPTGELFF.

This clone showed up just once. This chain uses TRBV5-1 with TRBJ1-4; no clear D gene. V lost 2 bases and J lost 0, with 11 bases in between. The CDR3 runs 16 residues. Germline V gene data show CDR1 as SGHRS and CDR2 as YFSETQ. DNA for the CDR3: TGCGCCAGCAGCTTAGATACACTTGCAACTAATGAAAAACTGTTTTTT. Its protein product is CASSLDTLATNEKLFF.

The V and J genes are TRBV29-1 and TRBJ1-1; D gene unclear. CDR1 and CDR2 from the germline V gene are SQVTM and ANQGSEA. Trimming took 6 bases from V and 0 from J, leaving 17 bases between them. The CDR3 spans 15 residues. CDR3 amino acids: CSVDGPRSMNTEAFF. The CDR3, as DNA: TGCAGCGTCGACGGCCCGCGGAGCATGAACACTGAAGCTTTCTTT.

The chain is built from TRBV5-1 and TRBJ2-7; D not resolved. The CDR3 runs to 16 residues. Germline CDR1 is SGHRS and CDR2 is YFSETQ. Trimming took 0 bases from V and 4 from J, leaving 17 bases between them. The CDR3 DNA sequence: TGCGCCAGCAGCTTGGGGGGTAGCCTCTTCTCGTACGAGCAGTACTTC. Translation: CASSLGGSLFSYEQYF.

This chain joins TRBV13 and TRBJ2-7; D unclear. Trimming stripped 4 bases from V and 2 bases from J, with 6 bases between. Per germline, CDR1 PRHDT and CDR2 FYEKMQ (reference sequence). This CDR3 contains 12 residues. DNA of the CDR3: TGTGCCAGCAGCTCCGGTCCCTACGAGCAGTACTTC. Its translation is CASSSGPYEQYF.

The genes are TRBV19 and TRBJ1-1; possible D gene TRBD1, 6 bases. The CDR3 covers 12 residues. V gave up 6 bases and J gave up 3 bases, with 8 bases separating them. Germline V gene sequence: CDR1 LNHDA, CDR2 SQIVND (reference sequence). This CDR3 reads CASSTGYTEAFF. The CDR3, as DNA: TGTGCCAGTAGCACAGGGTACACTGAAGCTTTCTTT.

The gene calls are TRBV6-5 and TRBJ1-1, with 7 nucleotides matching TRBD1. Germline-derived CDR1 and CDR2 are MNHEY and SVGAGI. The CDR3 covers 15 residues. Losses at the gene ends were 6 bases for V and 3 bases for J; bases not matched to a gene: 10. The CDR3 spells CASRRQGVKDTEAFF. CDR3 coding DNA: TGTGCCAGCAGGAGACAGGGCGTAAAGGACACTGAAGCTTTCTTT.

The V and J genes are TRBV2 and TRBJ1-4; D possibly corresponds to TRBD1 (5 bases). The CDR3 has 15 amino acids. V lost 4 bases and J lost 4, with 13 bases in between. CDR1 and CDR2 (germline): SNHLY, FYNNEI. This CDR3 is CASSATRGINEKLFF. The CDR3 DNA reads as TGTGCCAGCAGTGCCACGCGGGGGATTAATGAAAAACTGTTTTTT.

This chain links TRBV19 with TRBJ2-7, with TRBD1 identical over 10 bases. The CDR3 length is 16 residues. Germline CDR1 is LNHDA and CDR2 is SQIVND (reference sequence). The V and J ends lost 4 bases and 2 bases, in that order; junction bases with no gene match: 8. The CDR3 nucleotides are TGTGCCAGTAGTAGCGAGGACAGGGGGAATCCCTACGAGCAGTACTTC. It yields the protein CASSSEDRGNPYEQYF.

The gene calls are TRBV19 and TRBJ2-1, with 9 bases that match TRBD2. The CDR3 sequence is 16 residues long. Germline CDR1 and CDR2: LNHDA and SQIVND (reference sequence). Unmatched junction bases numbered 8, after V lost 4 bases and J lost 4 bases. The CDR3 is CASSSRLAVLYNEQFF. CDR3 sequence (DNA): TGTGCCAGTAGTAGTAGACTAGCGGTACTTTACAATGAGCAGTTCTTC. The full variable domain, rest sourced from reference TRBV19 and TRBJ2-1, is DGGITQSPKYLFRKEGQNVTLSCEQNLNHDAMYWYRQDPGQGLRLIYYSQIVNDFQKGDIAEGYSVSREKKESFPLTVTSAQKNPTAFYLCASSSRLAVLYNEQFFGPGTRLTVL.

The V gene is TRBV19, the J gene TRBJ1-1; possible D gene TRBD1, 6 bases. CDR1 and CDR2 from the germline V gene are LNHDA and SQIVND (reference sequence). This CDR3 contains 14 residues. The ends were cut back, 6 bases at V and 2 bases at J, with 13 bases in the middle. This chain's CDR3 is CASSWDGTNTEAFF. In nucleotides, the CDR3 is TGTGCCAGTAGCTGGGACGGGACAAACACTGAAGCTTTCTTT.

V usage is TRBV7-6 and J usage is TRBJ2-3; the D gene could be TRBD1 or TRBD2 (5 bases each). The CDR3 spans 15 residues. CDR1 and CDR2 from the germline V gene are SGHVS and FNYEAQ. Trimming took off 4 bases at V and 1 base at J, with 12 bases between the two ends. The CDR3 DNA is TGTGCCAGCAGCTCCTTCGGGGCGGGCACAGATACGCAGTATTTT. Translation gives CASSSFGAGTDTQYF.

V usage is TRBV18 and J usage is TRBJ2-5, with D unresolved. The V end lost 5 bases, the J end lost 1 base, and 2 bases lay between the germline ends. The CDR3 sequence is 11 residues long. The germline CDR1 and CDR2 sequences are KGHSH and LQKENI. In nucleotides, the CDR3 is TGTGCCAGCTCAGCCCAAGAGACCCAGTACTTC. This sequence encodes CASSAQETQYF.

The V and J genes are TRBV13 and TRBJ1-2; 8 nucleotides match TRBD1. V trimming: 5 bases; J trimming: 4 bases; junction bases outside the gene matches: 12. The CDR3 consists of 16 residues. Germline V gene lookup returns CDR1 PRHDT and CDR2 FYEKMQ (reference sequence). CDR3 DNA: TGTGCCAGCAGCCTCGGACAGGGAACGAGGGGCTATGGCTACACCTTC. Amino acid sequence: CASSLGQGTRGYGYTF.

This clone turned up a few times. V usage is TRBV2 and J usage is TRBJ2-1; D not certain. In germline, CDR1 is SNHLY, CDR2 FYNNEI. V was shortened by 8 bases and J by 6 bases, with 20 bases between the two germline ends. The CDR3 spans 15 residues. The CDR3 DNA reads TGTGCCAGCTTCGGATCTGGGCTCCCGGCCAATGAGCAGTTCTTC. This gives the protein CASFGSGLPANEQFF.

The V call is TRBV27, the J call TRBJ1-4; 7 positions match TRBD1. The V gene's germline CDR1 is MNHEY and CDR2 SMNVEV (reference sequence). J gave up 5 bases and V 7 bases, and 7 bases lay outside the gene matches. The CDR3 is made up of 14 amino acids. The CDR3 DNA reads TGTGCCAGCACGTCGGGACAGCTAAATGAAAAACTGTTTTTT. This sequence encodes CASTSGQLNEKLFF.

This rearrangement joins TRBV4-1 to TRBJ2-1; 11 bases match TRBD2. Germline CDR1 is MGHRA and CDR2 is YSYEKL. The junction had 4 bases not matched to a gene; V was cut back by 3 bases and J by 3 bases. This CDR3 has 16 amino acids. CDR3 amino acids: CASSQTSGANYNEQFF. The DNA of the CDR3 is TGCGCCAGCAGCCAGACTAGCGGGGCCAACTACAATGAGCAGTTCTTC.

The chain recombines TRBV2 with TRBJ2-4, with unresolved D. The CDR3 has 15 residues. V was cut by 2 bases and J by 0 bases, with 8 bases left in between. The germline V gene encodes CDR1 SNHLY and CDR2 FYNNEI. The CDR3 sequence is CASSERSLAKNIQYF. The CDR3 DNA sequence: TGTGCCAGCAGTGAACGGTCTCTAGCCAAAAACATTCAGTACTTC.

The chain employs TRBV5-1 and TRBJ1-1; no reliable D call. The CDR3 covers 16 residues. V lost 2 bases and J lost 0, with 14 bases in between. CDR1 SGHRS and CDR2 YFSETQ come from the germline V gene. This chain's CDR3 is CASSLDGRHMNTEAFF. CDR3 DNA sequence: TGCGCCAGCAGCTTAGACGGTCGGCATATGAACACTGAAGCTTTCTTT.

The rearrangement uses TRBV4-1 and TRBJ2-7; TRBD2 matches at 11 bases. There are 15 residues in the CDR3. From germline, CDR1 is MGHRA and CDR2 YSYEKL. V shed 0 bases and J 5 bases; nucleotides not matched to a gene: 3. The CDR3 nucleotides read TGCGCCAGCAGCCAAGAGCTAGCGGGGGGCAACGAGCAGTACTTC. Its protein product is CASSQELAGGNEQYF.

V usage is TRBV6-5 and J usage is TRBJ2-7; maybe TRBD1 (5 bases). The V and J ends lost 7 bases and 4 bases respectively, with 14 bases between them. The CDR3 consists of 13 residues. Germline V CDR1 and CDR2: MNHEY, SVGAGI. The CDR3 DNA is TGTGCCAGCAAAGAAGACAGCCAATACGAGCAGTACTTC. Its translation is CASKEDSQYEQYF.